This TCR beta chain was found in a study of radiotherapy plus CTLA-4 blockade in lung cancer. Study results and caveats: Radiotherapy plus ipilimumab was followed by expansion in blood of tumor-derived TCR clones.

The count of this clone is one. Its antigen is currently unknown. The data were produced by immunoSEQ multiplex PCR, yet TCRdb's version contains in-frame clones alone and is incomplete. The profile shows approximately 94,000 clones, about four fifths of them singletons. CDR3 length: 17 amino acids. Germline V gene sequence: CDR1 MRHNA, CDR2 SNTAGT. Trimming removed 0 bases at V and 0 bases at J, with 12 bases between. V gene TRBV6-4 combines with J gene TRBJ1-3; D remains unclear. The receptor's source is a human donor with non-small cell lung cancer that progressed on radiotherapy plus ipilimumab. Material: peripheral blood, obtained from a patient treated with radiotherapy plus ipilimumab. For the CDR3, the DNA is TGTGCCAGCAGTGACTCGAGCCAGGACTACTCTGGAAACACCATATATTTT. Protein product: CASSDSSQDYSGNTIYF.